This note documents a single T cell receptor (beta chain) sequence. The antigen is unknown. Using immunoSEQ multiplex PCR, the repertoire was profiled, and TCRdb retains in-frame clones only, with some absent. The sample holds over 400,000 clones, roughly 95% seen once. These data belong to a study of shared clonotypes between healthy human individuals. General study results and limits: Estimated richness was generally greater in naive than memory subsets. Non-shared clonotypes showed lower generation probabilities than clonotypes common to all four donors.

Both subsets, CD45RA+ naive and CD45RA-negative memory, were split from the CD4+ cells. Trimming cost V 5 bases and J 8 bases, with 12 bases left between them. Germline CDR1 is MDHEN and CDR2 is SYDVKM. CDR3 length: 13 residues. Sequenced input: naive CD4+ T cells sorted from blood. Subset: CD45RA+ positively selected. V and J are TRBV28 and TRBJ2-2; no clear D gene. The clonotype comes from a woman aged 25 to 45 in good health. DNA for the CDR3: TGTGCCAGCAGTCAATTCGGGCTGGGGGAGCTGTTTTTT. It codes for CASSQFGLGELFF.